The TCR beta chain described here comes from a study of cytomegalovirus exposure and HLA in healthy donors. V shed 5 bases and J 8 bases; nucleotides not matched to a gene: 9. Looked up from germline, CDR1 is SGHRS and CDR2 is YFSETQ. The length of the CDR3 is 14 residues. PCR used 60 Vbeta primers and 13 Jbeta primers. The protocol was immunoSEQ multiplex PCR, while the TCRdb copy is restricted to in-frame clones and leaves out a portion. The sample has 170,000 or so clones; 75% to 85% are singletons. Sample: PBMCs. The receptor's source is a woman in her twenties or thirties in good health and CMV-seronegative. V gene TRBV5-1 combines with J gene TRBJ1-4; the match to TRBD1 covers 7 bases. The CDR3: CASSRGRGEEKLFF. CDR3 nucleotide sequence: TGCGCCAGCAGTCGAGGCAGGGGGGAGGAAAAACTGTTTTTT.